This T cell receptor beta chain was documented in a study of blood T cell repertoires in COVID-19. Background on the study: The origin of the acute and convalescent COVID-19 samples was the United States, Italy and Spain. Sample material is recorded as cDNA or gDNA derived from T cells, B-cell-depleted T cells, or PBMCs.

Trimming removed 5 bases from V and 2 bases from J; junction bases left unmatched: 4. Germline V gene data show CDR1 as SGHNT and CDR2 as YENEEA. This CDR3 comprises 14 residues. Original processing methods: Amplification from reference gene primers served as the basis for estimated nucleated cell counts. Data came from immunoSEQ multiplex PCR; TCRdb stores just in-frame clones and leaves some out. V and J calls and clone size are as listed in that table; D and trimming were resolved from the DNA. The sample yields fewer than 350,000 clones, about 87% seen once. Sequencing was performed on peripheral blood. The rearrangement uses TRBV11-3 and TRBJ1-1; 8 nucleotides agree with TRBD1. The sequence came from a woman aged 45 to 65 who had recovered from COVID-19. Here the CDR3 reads CASSMGQENTEAFF. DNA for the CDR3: TGTGCCAGCAGCATGGGACAGGAAAACACTGAAGCTTTCTTT.